The T cell receptor beta chain described here comes from a study of CD8 T cells in Susac syndrome. Random hexamers were used to reverse transcribe roughly 0.5 to 1 ug of RNA. Each CDR3 protein gets one entry after TCRdb re-called the immunoSEQ multiplex PCR reads with MiXCR. Among about 80,000 distinct CDR3 sequences listed, 94% were seen once. J was trimmed by 0 bases and V by 0 bases; bases with no gene match: 2. The germline V gene has CDR1 SGHNT and CDR2 YYREEE (reference sequence). This CDR3 has 16 residues. This TCR was sampled from a human donor with Susac syndrome. Sequenced material: CD8+ T cells from PBMCs. The chain employs TRBV5-4 and TRBJ2-3; 9 bases fit TRBD2. Here the CDR3 reads CASSLASGVSTDTQYF. In DNA, the CDR3 is TGTGCCAGCAGCTTGGCTAGCGGGGTGAGCACAGATACGCAGTATTTT.